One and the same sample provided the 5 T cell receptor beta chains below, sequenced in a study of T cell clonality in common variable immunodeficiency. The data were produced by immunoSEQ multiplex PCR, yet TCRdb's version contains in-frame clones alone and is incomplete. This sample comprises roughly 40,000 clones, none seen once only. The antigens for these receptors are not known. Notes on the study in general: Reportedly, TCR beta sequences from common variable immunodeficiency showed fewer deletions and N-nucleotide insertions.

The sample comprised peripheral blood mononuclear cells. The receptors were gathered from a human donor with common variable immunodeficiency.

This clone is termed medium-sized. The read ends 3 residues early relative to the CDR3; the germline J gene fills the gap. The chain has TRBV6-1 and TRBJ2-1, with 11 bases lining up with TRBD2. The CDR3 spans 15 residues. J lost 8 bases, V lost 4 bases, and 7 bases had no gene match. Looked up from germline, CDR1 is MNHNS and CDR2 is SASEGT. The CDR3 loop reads CASSVLAGENDEQFF. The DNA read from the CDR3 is TGTGCCAGCAGTGTACTAGCGGGAGAGAATGATGAG.

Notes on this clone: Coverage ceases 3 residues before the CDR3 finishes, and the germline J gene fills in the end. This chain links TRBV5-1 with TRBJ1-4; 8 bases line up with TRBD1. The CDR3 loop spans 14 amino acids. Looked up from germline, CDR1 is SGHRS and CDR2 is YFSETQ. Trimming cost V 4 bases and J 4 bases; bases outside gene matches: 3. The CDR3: CASSPQGDNEKLFF. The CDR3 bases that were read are TGCGCCAGCAGCCCACAGGGGGATAATGAAAAA.

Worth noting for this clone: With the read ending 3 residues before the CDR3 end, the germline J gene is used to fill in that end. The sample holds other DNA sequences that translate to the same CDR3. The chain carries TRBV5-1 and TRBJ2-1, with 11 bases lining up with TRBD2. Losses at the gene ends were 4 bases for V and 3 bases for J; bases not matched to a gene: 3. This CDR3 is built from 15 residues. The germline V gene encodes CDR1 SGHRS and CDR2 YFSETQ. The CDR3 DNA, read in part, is TGCGCCAGCAGCGGGGGGACTAGCGGCTACAATGAG. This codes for CASSGGTSGYNE. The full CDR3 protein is CASSGGTSGYNEQFF.

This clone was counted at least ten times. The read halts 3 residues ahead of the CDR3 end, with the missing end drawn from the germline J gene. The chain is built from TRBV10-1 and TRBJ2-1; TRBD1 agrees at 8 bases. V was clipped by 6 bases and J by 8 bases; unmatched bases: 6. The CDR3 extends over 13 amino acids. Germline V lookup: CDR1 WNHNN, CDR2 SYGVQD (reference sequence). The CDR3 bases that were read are TGCGCCAGCAGCAAGACAGGGGTCGATGAG. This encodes CASSKTGVDE. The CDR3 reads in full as CASSKTGVDEQFF.

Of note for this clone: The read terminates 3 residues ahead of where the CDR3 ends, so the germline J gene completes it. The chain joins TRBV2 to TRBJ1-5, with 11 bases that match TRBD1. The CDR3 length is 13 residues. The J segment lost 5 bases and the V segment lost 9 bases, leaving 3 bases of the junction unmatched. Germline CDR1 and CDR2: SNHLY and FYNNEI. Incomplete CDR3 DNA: TGTGCCAGTGGGACAGGGGGACATCAGCCC. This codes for CASGTGGHQP. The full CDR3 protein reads CASGTGGHQPQHF.